This entry describes one T cell receptor (beta chain). Authors' processing steps: Reference gene primer amplification gave estimated nucleated cell counts. The data were produced by immunoSEQ multiplex PCR, yet TCRdb's version contains in-frame clones alone and is incomplete. V, J and clone size derive from that table, while D and trimming were established from the DNA sequence. The table lists around 130,000 clones, over 75% of them singletons. The entry originates in a study of blood T cell repertoires in COVID-19. As for the study in general: Researchers got acute and convalescent COVID-19 samples from the United States, Italy and Spain. PBMCs, B-cell-depleted T cells, or T cells were the source of the cDNA or gDNA that made up the material.

The TCR originated in a man in his sixties or seventies with active COVID-19. The sample comprised peripheral blood.

In DNA, the CDR3 is TGTGCCAGCGGGGGCGGGAGTGAAGGGAATGAGCAGTTCTTC. Encoded protein: CASGGGSEGNEQFF. The chain recombines TRBV2 with TRBJ2-1; D possibly corresponds to TRBD2 (7 bases). This CDR3 contains 14 residues. In germline, CDR1 is SNHLY, CDR2 FYNNEI. V lost 8 bases and J lost 7, with 18 bases in between.